Below are 28 T cell receptor beta chains sequenced from a single sample in a study of long-term antiretroviral therapy in people with HIV. The run of the v3.0 immunoSEQ assay was at survey level. Sequencing was performed with immunoSEQ multiplex PCR; in TCRdb, only in-frame clones are kept and a portion is missing. The profile shows about 18,000 clones, over 75% of them singletons. The starting material was unsorted PBMCs, obtained at the start of antiretroviral therapy, before treatment. Receptors were obtained from a woman in her 40s with HIV.

The rearrangement joins TRBV19 to TRBJ1-1; no firm D call. V lost 5 bases, J lost 1 base, and 5 bases lay in between. The CDR3 has 12 amino acids. CDR1 is LNHDA and CDR2 is SQIVND in the germline V gene (reference sequence). DNA for the CDR3: TGTGCCAGTAGTCCTTCGAACACTGAAGCTTTCTTT. This codes for CASSPSNTEAFF.

The rearrangement uses TRBV7-9 and TRBJ1-3; 9 bases are shared with TRBD1. From germline, CDR1 is SEHNR and CDR2 FQNEAQ (reference sequence). The length of the CDR3 is 14 residues. The V gene end was trimmed by 2 bases and the J gene end by 8 bases; junction bases not matched to a gene: 4. The CDR3 bases are TGTGCCAGCAGCTTAATGGGACAGGGTCACACCATATATTTT. Encoded protein: CASSLMGQGHTIYF.

The chain joins TRBV11-3 to TRBJ2-1; D might be TRBD1 or TRBD2, each matching 6 bases. Germline loops: CDR1 SGHNT, CDR2 YENEEA. The CDR3 extends over 15 amino acids. V was trimmed by 0 bases and J by 2 bases, leaving 8 bases between them. CDR3 sequence: CASSLDRGAYNEQFF. The CDR3 DNA reads TGTGCCAGCAGCTTAGATAGGGGGGCCTACAATGAGCAGTTCTTC.

The V gene is TRBV10-3, the J gene TRBJ2-7, with TRBD1 matching 8 bases. Per germline, CDR1 ENHRY and CDR2 SYGVKD. The ends lost 4 bases at V and 2 bases at J; junction bases unmatched: 1. CDR3 length: 13 residues. The CDR3 is CAISGQGTYEQYF. CDR3 nucleotide sequence: TGTGCCATCAGTGGACAGGGGACCTACGAGCAGTACTTC.

The chain combines TRBV6-5 with TRBJ2-7, with D hard to call. Trimming shortened V by 6 bases and J by 4 bases, and 13 bases separated the two germline ends. Germline V CDR1 and CDR2: MNHEY, SVGAGI. The CDR3 spans 13 residues. The chain's CDR3 is CASSLTRSYEQYF. The CDR3 nucleotides are TGTGCCAGCAGCCTGACGAGGTCATACGAGCAGTACTTC.

The chain recombines TRBV7-3 with TRBJ2-7; 9 bases are a match to TRBD2. V lost 1 base to trimming and J lost 7 bases; unmatched junction nucleotides: 8. This CDR3 comprises 15 residues. Germline assignment: CDR1 SGHTA and CDR2 FQGTGA. CDR3 in DNA: TGTGCCAGCAGCTTAATCTGCGGGGGGGCTAAAGAGCAGTACTTC. Its protein product is CASSLICGGAKEQYF.

CDR3 DNA: TGTGCCAGCAGCTTCTACAGGGATGGCGGCTACACCTTC. Translated: CASSFYRDGGYTF. This chain links TRBV7-9 with TRBJ1-2; the D gene is possibly TRBD1 (6 bases). Trimming cost V 3 bases and J 8 bases, with 13 bases left between them. The CDR3 is made up of 13 amino acids. Looked up from germline, CDR1 is SEHNR and CDR2 is FQNEAQ (reference sequence).

The rearrangement links TRBV11-2 to TRBJ1-1; a possible D gene is TRBD1 (6 bases). V was clipped by 2 bases and J by 0 bases, with 13 bases between them. CDR3 length equals 16 residues. Germline V gives CDR1 SGHAT, CDR2 FQNNGV. CDR3 DNA sequence: TGTGCCAGCAGCTTAAGGGGGGGTTCCATGAACACTGAAGCTTTCTTT. Its protein is CASSLRGGSMNTEAFF.

J is TRBJ1-5 and V is TRBV28; no clear D. Germline lookup yields CDR1 MDHEN and CDR2 SYDVKM. V gave up 6 bases and J gave up 0 bases, with 12 bases separating them. The CDR3 consists of 15 residues. DNA for the CDR3: TGTGCCAGCAGCCAAATAAGAGTTAGCAATCAGCCCCAGCATTTT. Its translation: CASSQIRVSNQPQHF.

The V and J genes are TRBV7-9 and TRBJ2-7; no firm D call. This CDR3 region has 11 residues. V was pared by 5 bases and J by 5 bases, with 7 bases between. Per the germline V gene, CDR1 is SEHNR and CDR2 is FQNEAQ (reference sequence). The chain's CDR3 is CASSQMDEQYF. DNA for the CDR3: TGTGCCAGCAGCCAAATGGACGAGCAGTACTTC.

V gene TRBV11-2 combines with J gene TRBJ2-2; 14 bases map to TRBD2. V was pared by 5 bases and J by 5 bases, with 4 bases of the junction left unmatched. CDR3 length: 16 amino acids. Germline V gives CDR1 SGHAT, CDR2 FQNNGV. The CDR3 loop is CASSPTSGGVTGELFF. CDR3 nucleotides: TGTGCCAGCAGCCCGACTAGCGGGGGGGTGACCGGGGAGCTGTTTTTT. Based on the CDR3 plus reference TRBV11-2 and TRBJ2-2, the full variable domain is EAGVAQSPRYKIIEKRQSVAFWCNPISGHATLYWYQQILGQGPKLLIQFQNNGVVDDSQLPKDRFSAERLKGVDSTLKIQPAKLEDSAVYLCASSPTSGGVTGELFFGEGSRLTVL.

The rearrangement joins TRBV5-1 to TRBJ1-1; the D gene is possibly TRBD1 (5 bases). The CDR3 sequence is 14 residues long. Trimming shortened V by 0 bases and J by 6 bases, and 12 bases separated the two germline ends. CDR1 is SGHRS and CDR2 is YFSETQ in the germline V gene. Written as DNA, the CDR3 is TGCGCCAGCAGCTTGGTGGGACGGGTCCCTGAAGCTTTCTTT. This sequence encodes CASSLVGRVPEAFF. Based on the CDR3 plus reference TRBV5-1 and TRBJ1-1, the full variable domain is KAGVTQTPRYLIKTRGQQVTLSCSPISGHRSVSWYQQTPGQGLQFLFEYFSETQRNKGNFPGRFSGRQFSNSRSEMNVSTLELGDSALYLCASSLVGRVPEAFFGQGTRLTVV.

The V gene is TRBV4-3, the J gene TRBJ1-1, with 10 bases identical to TRBD1. Trimming removed 4 bases from V and 5 bases from J; junction bases left unmatched: 7. This CDR3 comprises 15 residues. Germline loops: CDR1 LGHNA, CDR2 YSLEER. The CDR3 loop reads CASSRGWTGGTEAFF. The CDR3 coding sequence is TGCGCCAGCAGCCGGGGATGGACAGGGGGAACTGAAGCTTTCTTT.

The chain joins TRBV30 to TRBJ2-1; 7 bases are shared with TRBD1. V trimming: 5 bases; J trimming: 0 bases; junction bases outside the gene matches: 7. CDR1 GTSNPN and CDR2 SVGIG come from the germline V gene (reference sequence). CDR3 size: 15 residues. CDR3 residues: CAWALTGYSYNEQFF. In DNA form, the CDR3 reads TGTGCCTGGGCACTGACAGGGTACTCCTACAATGAGCAGTTCTTC.

The V call is TRBV29-1, the J call TRBJ2-3; perhaps D is TRBD1 or TRBD2 (6 bases each). The CDR3 loop spans 13 amino acids. Trimming stripped 6 bases from V and 5 bases from J, with 15 bases between. CDR1 is SQVTM and CDR2 is ANQGSEA in the germline V gene. In DNA form, the CDR3 reads TGCAGCGTCCCACGAGGGGGGATAGATACGCAGTATTTT. Protein product: CSVPRGGIDTQYF.

The gene calls are TRBV7-2 and TRBJ2-3, with D unresolved. Per the germline V gene, CDR1 is SGHTA and CDR2 is FQGNSA. The V gene lost 2 bases and the J gene lost 0 bases, with 9 bases spanning the gap. The CDR3 is 15 amino acids. CDR3 DNA: TGTGCCAGCAGCTTAACCCTGCGTAGCACAGATACGCAGTATTTT. Translated: CASSLTLRSTDTQYF.

The CDR3 bases are TGTGCCAGCTCATCAGGACAGGTGATTGAAGCTTTCTTT. Amino acid sequence: CASSSGQVIEAFF. This chain joins TRBV18 and TRBJ1-1, with 7 bases aligning to TRBD1. With 5 bases clipped from V and 7 bases from J, the junction kept 7 bases outside the gene matches. This CDR3 spans 13 amino acids. Germline lookup yields CDR1 KGHSH and CDR2 LQKENI.

This clone was seen only a few times. The chain combines TRBV6-6 with TRBJ1-6; tentatively, D is TRBD1 (5 bases). Germline V gene lookup returns CDR1 MNHNY and CDR2 SVGAGI (reference sequence). The CDR3 loop spans 15 amino acids. Trimming removed 5 bases at V and 5 bases at J, with 13 bases between. CDR3 region: CASSQTGPHNSPLHF. In nucleotides, the CDR3 is TGTGCCAGCAGTCAGACGGGACCCCATAATTCACCCCTCCACTTT.

The chain has TRBV2 and TRBJ1-5; 7 nucleotides line up with TRBD1. Germline lookup yields CDR1 SNHLY and CDR2 FYNNEI. There are 18 residues in the CDR3. Germline trimming cut 6 bases from V and 1 base from J; bases unmatched to any gene: 15. This CDR3 reads CASSRPDLDRVSNQPQHF. Written as DNA, the CDR3 is TGTGCCAGCAGCCGACCTGATCTAGACAGGGTAAGCAATCAGCCCCAGCATTTT.

J is TRBJ1-5 and V is TRBV10-1, with TRBD1 matching over 10 bases. This CDR3 comprises 15 residues. Germline loops: CDR1 WNHNN, CDR2 SYGVQD (reference sequence). V lost 5 bases to trimming and J lost 4 bases; unmatched junction nucleotides: 5. The CDR3 spells CASSRDRGGNQPQHF. In DNA, the CDR3 is TGCGCCAGCAGTAGGGACAGGGGCGGGAATCAGCCCCAGCATTTT.

By proportion, this clone is medium-sized (0.01 to 0.1%). The rearrangement joins TRBV28 to TRBJ2-7; 7 bases fit TRBD2. V lost 3 bases, J lost 6 bases, and 8 bases stayed unmatched. The CDR3 extends over 14 amino acids. In germline, CDR1 is MDHEN, CDR2 SYDVKM. In DNA form, the CDR3 reads TGTGCCAGCAGTTTGGTGGACAAGCGGGGCGAGCAGTACTTC. Translated, it gives CASSLVDKRGEQYF.

The rearrangement uses TRBV5-5 and TRBJ2-1; weak D call: TRBD2 (5 bases). This CDR3 contains 18 residues. V was cut by 0 bases and J by 2 bases, with 18 bases left in between. Germline V gene sequence: CDR1 SGHKS, CDR2 YYEKEE (reference sequence). The CDR3 DNA sequence: TGTGCCAGCAGCTTGGCGATGGTGTTTGCGGGCCCCTACAATGAGCAGTTCTTC. Its translation: CASSLAMVFAGPYNEQFF.

Comment on this clone: The sample carries other DNA sequences with the same CDR3. The chain carries TRBV30 and TRBJ1-5, with a tentative D call TRBD1 (5 bases). V was clipped by 0 bases and J by 0 bases, with 6 bases between them. Germline lookup yields CDR1 GTSNPN and CDR2 SVGIG (reference sequence). This CDR3 is 14 amino acids long. CDR3 in DNA: TGTGCCTGGAGTGTCGGGACTAGCAATCAGCCCCAGCATTTT. Protein product: CAWSVGTSNQPQHF.

This clone was detected a few times. This rearrangement joins TRBV7-2 to TRBJ1-4; D call uncertain. Trimming left V 4 bases short and J 6 bases short, with 9 bases between. There are 13 residues in the CDR3. The germline V gene has CDR1 SGHTA and CDR2 FQGNSA. CDR3 residues: CASSSPPDEKLFF. Here the CDR3 DNA reads TGTGCCAGCAGCTCCCCCCCAGATGAAAAACTGTTTTTT.

This rearrangement joins TRBV4-1 to TRBJ2-5; 8 positions agree with TRBD2. V was pared by 4 bases and J by 5 bases, with 12 bases of the junction left unmatched. Germline assignment: CDR1 MGHRA and CDR2 YSYEKL. The length of the CDR3 is 16 residues. The CDR3 sequence: CASSPNAGLVYETQYF. The CDR3 nucleotides read TGCGCCAGCAGCCCCAATGCGGGACTAGTCTACGAGACCCAGTACTTC.

This clone appeared a few times. The chain combines TRBV7-6 with TRBJ2-7, with D perhaps TRBD1 or TRBD2 (5 bases each). CDR1 and CDR2 from the germline V gene are SGHVS and FNYEAQ. The CDR3 length is 13 residues. Trimming left V 5 bases short and J 2 bases short, with 10 bases between. The CDR3 coding sequence is TGTGCCAGCAGCCCGGGACCCGCCTACGAGCAGTACTTC. Its protein is CASSPGPAYEQYF.

V usage is TRBV5-1 and J usage is TRBJ2-5, with 7 bases matching TRBD1. The ends lost 0 bases at V and 10 bases at J; junction bases unmatched: 3. The germline gives CDR1 SGHRS, CDR2 YFSETQ. The CDR3 has 12 residues. The DNA of the CDR3 is TGCGCCAGCAGCTTGGGACAGGGAATCCAGTACTTC. Translating it yields CASSLGQGIQYF.

V usage is TRBV7-9 and J usage is TRBJ1-1, with 7 positions matching TRBD1. The CDR3 has 15 residues. Germline V gives CDR1 SEHNR, CDR2 FQNEAQ (reference sequence). With V trimmed by 8 bases and J by 6 bases, 15 bases remained unmatched. The CDR3 nucleotides are TGTGCCAGCTTACTACAGGGGACTCAGGTTTCTGAAGCTTTCTTT. Translating it yields CASLLQGTQVSEAFF.